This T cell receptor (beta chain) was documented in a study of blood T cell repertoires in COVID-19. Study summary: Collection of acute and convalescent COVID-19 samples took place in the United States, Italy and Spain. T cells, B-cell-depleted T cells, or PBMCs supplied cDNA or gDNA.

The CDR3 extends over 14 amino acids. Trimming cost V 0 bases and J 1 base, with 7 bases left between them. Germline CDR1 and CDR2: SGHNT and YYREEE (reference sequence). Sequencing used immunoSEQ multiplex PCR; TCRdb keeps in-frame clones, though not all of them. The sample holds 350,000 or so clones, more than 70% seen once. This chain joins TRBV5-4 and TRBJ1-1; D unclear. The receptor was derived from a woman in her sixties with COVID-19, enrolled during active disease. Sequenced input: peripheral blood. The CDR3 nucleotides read TGTGCCAGCAGCTTGGCCCGGGGGAACACTGAAGCTTTCTTT. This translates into CASSLARGNTEAFF.